This T cell receptor beta chain was sequenced during a study of regulatory T cells in long-lasting Graves disease. Assembly of TCR beta libraries relied on iRepertoire HTBI primers together with Arm-PCR of CDR3 regions. TCRdb fed the multiplex PCR reads into MiXCR, producing one record per CDR3 protein. Altogether about 530,000 distinct CDR3 sequences are present, about 15% being singletons, with the ten largest covering 25%. Documented time point: newly diagnosed GD, antithyroid drugs for less than 3 months. Isolated PBMC RNA provided the starting material for the TCR library. This clonotype was observed at least ten times. The CDR3 is 13 residues long. The germline V and J ends were trimmed by 5 bases and 5 bases, with 11 bases remaining between them. These records were also assigned to another study, of T cells in Graves' hyperthyroidism and ophthalmopathy.

The sample consisted of peripheral blood mononuclear cells (PBMCs), taken at new diagnosis, from a patient treated with antithyroid drugs. The sequence was collected from a woman aged 35-65 years with Graves disease. The V gene is TRBV12-3 or TRBV12-4, the J gene TRBJ2-3; no definite D call. Written as DNA, the CDR3 is TGTGCCAGCAGTCCCCGACACCAAGATACGCAGTATTTT. Encoded protein: CASSPRHQDTQYF.